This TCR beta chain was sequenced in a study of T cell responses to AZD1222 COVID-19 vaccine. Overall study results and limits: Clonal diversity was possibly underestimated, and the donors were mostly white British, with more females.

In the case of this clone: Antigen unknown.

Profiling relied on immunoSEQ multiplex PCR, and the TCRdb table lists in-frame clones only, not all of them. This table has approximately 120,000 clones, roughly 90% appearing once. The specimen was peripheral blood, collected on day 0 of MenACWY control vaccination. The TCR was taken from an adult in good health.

The CDR3 nucleotides read TGTGCCAGCAGCAAGCAAGAGACCCAGTACTTC. It specifies CASSKQETQYF. This chain connects TRBV5-6 to TRBJ2-5; D call uncertain. Looked up from germline, CDR1 is SGHDT and CDR2 is YYEEEE. V was cut by 4 bases and J by 2 bases, with 3 bases left in between. This CDR3 region has 11 residues.